This T cell receptor beta chain came from a study of CD8 T cells in ankylosing spondylitis (dated by TCRdb to the late 2010s). At the level of the whole study: To find TCR variants linked to disease, the study profiled T cell receptor beta repertoires in ankylosing spondylitis patients and healthy donors. The whole study cohort included under 140 healthy donors and some 27 ankylosing spondylitis patients. Peripheral blood was sampled, and synovial fluid was also collected from ankylosing spondylitis patients. Summary of the overall study and its limitations: Some motif variants were previously reported in synovial fluid and blood of reactive arthritis patients, suggesting common disease-initiation mechanisms. The disease-linked clones showed a CD8+ phenotype and occurred at relatively low frequencies in peripheral blood. According to the report, matched synovial fluid samples from ankylosing spondylitis patients were significantly enriched for the disease-linked clones. A TCR beta motif made up of roughly eight highly homologous amino acid variants appeared to be characteristic of blood from ankylosing spondylitis patients.

The cysteine opens and the phenylalanine closes a CDR3 of 12 amino acids. The CDR3 DNA has 36 bases and is translated from base 1. Looking up the germline V gene yields CDR1 ENHRY and CDR2 SYGVKD. V is reduced by 0 bases and J by 8 bases, leaving a spacing of 4 bases between them. This clonotype was picked up a small number of times. Its antigen specificity is not known. No base qualities exist here, and no much larger clone lies one base off it. Instrument used: Illumina HiSeq 2500. TCR beta libraries were prepared by quantitative 5'-RACE with molecular barcodes. The paper's data handling went like this. Disease-linked TCR variants were identified with a new computational method built on a probabilistic model of VDJ rearrangement. In TCRdb, the public reads were trimmed at Q25 with fastp and aligned with MiXCR, with productive beta chains retained. Records with the same CDR3 protein are collapsed into one entry carrying the most frequent genes and DNA. Clone size and V and J calls follow TCRdb, not the original study. The sample data list approximately 540,000 distinct CDR3 sequences, and about an eighth of these were observed just once. Around 6.8% of the sample is taken by the ten largest.

Sequencing input: blood, either unsorted or a sorted T cell fraction (not recorded which). The TCR comes from a male donor with ankylosing spondylitis. Recombination connected TRBV10-3 to TRBJ1-4; no D gene can be assigned with confidence. The CDR3 has the sequence CAISESVEKLFF. The sequence in DNA is TGTGCCATCAGTGAGTCTGTGGAAAAACTGTTTTTT.